Listed here are 12 T cell receptor beta chains from one sample, sequenced in a study of T cell responses to AZD1222 COVID-19 vaccine. This table comes from immunoSEQ multiplex PCR, and its TCRdb copy is limited to in-frame clones, with some not included. The sample includes about 150,000 clones, about 90% seen only once; the top ten take under 5.5%. Sequenced material: peripheral blood, taken on day 0 of AZD1222 vaccination. These receptors originate from an adult in good health.

This chain links TRBV11-3 with TRBJ2-2; 8 nucleotides align to TRBD1. Per germline, CDR1 SGHNT and CDR2 YENEEA. With 6 bases clipped from V and 3 bases from J, the junction kept 9 bases outside the gene matches. This CDR3 is built from 16 residues. The DNA for the CDR3 is TGTGCCAGCAGTGCCGGGACAGGTACCTACACCGGGGAGCTGTTTTTT. Protein product: CASSAGTGTYTGELFF.

The genes are TRBV5-1 and TRBJ2-1, with D perhaps TRBD2 (5 bases). The germline V and J ends were trimmed by 4 bases and 9 bases, with 20 bases remaining between them. The germline CDR1 and CDR2 sequences are SGHRS and YFSETQ. The CDR3 length is 15 residues. Here the CDR3 reads CASSTQQLGPIEQFF. CDR3 sequence (DNA): TGCGCCAGCAGCACACAGCAACTAGGGCCAATTGAGCAGTTCTTC.

The J gene is TRBJ2-2, the V gene TRBV28; 15 bases are a match to TRBD2. Germline V CDR1 and CDR2: MDHEN, SYDVKM. V dropped 5 bases and J dropped 5; count of bases not matched to a gene: 6. This CDR3 is built from 17 residues. The CDR3 region has the DNA TGTGCCAGCAGTCCTTGGACTAGCGGGAGGGGGACCGGGGAGCTGTTTTTT. This translates into CASSPWTSGRGTGELFF. Full variable domain (outside the CDR3, taken from reference TRBV28 and TRBJ2-2): DVKVTQSSRYLVKRTGEKVFLECVQDMDHENMFWYRQDPGLGLRLIYFSYDVKMKEKGDIPEGYSVSREKKERFSLILESASTNQTSMYLCASSPWTSGRGTGELFFGEGSRLTVL.

The chain couples TRBV19 to TRBJ2-3; TRBD1 matches 12 bases. J was trimmed by 4 bases and V by 4 bases; bases with no gene match: 9. Germline V CDR1 and CDR2: LNHDA, SQIVND (reference sequence). This CDR3 contains 17 residues. The CDR3 bases are TGTGCCAGTAGTACATACGGGACAGGGGGCATCGCAGATACGCAGTATTTT. It translates to CASSTYGTGGIADTQYF. Variable domain in full (rest from reference TRBV19 and TRBJ2-3): DGGITQSPKYLFRKEGQNVTLSCEQNLNHDAMYWYRQDPGQGLRLIYYSQIVNDFQKGDIAEGYSVSREKKESFPLTVTSAQKNPTAFYLCASSTYGTGGIADTQYFGPGTRLTVL.

V usage is TRBV9 and J usage is TRBJ2-1, with 7 positions matching TRBD2. In germline, CDR1 is SGDLS, CDR2 YYNGEE. Trimming at V came to 0 bases and at J to 4 bases, leaving 7 bases not matched to a gene. This CDR3 is 16 amino acids long. As DNA, the CDR3 is TGTGCCAGCAGCGTAGGTAATAGCGGGCAGTACAATGAGCAGTTCTTC. Residues: CASSVGNSGQYNEQFF.

The chain employs TRBV7-2 and TRBJ1-6; D is uncertain. This CDR3 is built from 13 residues. The V and J ends lost 4 bases and 14 bases respectively, with 15 bases between them. CDR1 is SGHTA and CDR2 is FQGNSA in the germline V gene. CDR3 bases: TGTGCCAGCAGCTCCGGACGGCCTCCAACCCTCCACTTT. Translated: CASSSGRPPTLHF. The variable domain in full, with the rest retrieved from reference TRBV7-2 and TRBJ1-6, is GAGVSQSPSNKVTEKGKDVELRCDPISGHTALYWYRQSLGQGLEFLIYFQGNSAPDKSGLPSDRFSAERTGGSVSTLTIQRTQQEDSAVYLCASSSGRPPTLHFGNGTRLTVT.

With respect to this clone: At one boundary the junction diverges from the germline segment, which might be a read error. V gene TRBV4-1 combines with J gene TRBJ2-1; D gene ambiguous. CDR3 length equals 12 residues. CDR1 and CDR2 (germline): MGHRA, YSYEKL. The CDR3 DNA reads as TGCGCCAGCAGCCCCCTTTTGAAACCTCCAATCTTC. It codes for CASSPLLKPPIF.

There are a few counts of this clone. This chain joins TRBV2 and TRBJ2-2; D is undetermined. Trimming removed 6 bases at V and 7 bases at J, with 9 bases between. Germline V lookup: CDR1 SNHLY, CDR2 FYNNEI. The CDR3 covers 12 residues. The CDR3 reads CASRANFGELFF. CDR3 sequence (DNA): TGTGCCAGCAGAGCAAATTTCGGGGAGCTGTTTTTT.

The chain carries TRBV5-5 and TRBJ1-2; 8 positions match TRBD1. This CDR3 has 16 amino acids. CDR1 SGHKS and CDR2 YYEKEE come from the germline V gene (reference sequence). V lost 0 bases and J lost 4; bases outside the gene matches: 8. The CDR3 spells CASSLVQGADGYGYTF. The CDR3 DNA follows: TGTGCCAGCAGCTTGGTCCAGGGGGCAGACGGCTATGGCTACACCTTC.

The gene calls are TRBV6-5 and TRBJ2-3, with D unclear. The CDR3 contains 12 residues. With 5 bases removed from V and 0 bases from J, the gap between germline ends came to 3 bases. Germline values: CDR1 MNHEY, CDR2 SVGAGI. CDR3 amino acids: CASSPSTDTQYF. In DNA, the CDR3 is TGTGCCAGCAGTCCTAGCACAGATACGCAGTATTTT.

The J gene is TRBJ2-5, the V gene TRBV4-2; possibly TRBD2 for D (6 bases). V dropped 0 bases and J dropped 4 bases, with 15 bases sitting between them. Germline-derived CDR1 and CDR2 are LGHNA and YNFKEQ. This CDR3 is built from 16 residues. The CDR3 region has the DNA TGTGCCAGCAGCCAAGATGTTGGTAGGCGGGGAGAGACCCAGTACTTC. This sequence encodes CASSQDVGRRGETQYF.

The rearrangement joins TRBV5-1 to TRBJ2-3; D is unresolved. Trimming pared 4 bases from V and 3 bases from J, leaving 3 bases between. Germline CDR1 SGHRS, CDR2 YFSETQ. The CDR3 contains 11 residues. CDR3 sequence reads: CASSQTDTQYF. CDR3 nucleotides: TGCGCCAGCAGCCAAACAGATACGCAGTATTTT.